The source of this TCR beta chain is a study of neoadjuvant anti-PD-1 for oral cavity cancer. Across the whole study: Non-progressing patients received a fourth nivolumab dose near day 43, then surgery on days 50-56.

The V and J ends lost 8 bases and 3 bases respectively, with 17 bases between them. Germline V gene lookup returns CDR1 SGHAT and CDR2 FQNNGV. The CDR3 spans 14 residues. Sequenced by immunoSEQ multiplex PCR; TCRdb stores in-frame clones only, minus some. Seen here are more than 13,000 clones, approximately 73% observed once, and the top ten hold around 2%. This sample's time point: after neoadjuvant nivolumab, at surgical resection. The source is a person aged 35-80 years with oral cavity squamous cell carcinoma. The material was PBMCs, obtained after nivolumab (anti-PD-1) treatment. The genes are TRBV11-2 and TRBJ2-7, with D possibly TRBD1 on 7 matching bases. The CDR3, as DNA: TGTGCCAGCGGTAGAGGGCAGGGGGGCTACGAGCAGTACTTC. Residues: CASGRGQGGYEQYF.